Listed here are 9 T cell receptor beta chains from one sample, sequenced in a study of molecular identifiers for immune sequencing clone quantification. TCRdb independently ran MiXCR on the PCR reads; one entry per CDR3 protein. This table holds approximately 100,000 distinct CDR3 sequences, roughly a third found once. Sequencing input: naive CD8+ T cells from blood, with Jurkat cell RNA spiked in. Subset described: FACS-sorted CD8+CD4-CCR7+CD45RA+ naive T cells. These receptors were taken from a human donor in good health. Some libraries in this study had Jurkat cell RNA spiked in.

This clonotype was picked up a small number of times. The chain has TRBV6-5 and TRBJ1-5; D gene ambiguous. CDR3 length: 13 residues. Germline V CDR1 and CDR2: MNHEY, SVGAGI. V lost 4 bases and J lost 0, with 4 bases in between. The CDR3 nucleotides are TGTGCCAGCAGTTCCACTAGCAATCAGCCCCAGCATTTT. Translation gives CASSSTSNQPQHF.

Regarding this clonotype: This could be a read error, since a much larger clone is one nucleotide away. The chain is built from TRBV29-1 and TRBJ2-3; 10 bases align to TRBD2. The germline gives CDR1 SQVTM, CDR2 ANQGSEA. The CDR3 consists of 15 residues. The CDR3 loop reads CSGEVVAGGADTQYF. The CDR3 DNA sequence: TGCAGCGGTGAAGTGGTAGCGGGAGGAGCAGATACGCAGTATTTT.

Concerning this clonotype itself: A much larger clone sits a single nucleotide away, making a read error possible. No conserved phenylalanine or tryptophan ends this CDR3, so it is likely a read error. V and J are TRBV28 and TRBJ2-7; unclear D gene. CDR1 and CDR2 from the germline V gene are MDHEN and SYDVKM. The CDR3 sequence is 16 residues long. V lost 1 base and J 2 bases, leaving 15 bases between the germline ends. CDR3 residues: CASSLSKRLGTYEQYY. In DNA form, the CDR3 reads TGTGCCAGCAGTTTATCTAAGAGGTTAGGGACCTACGAGCAGTACTAC.

Details on this clonotype: The junction departs from germline at one end; a sequencing error may be responsible. The genes are TRBV7-8 and TRBJ1-4; D remains unclear. CDR3 size: 19 residues. Germline V gene data show CDR1 as SGHVS and CDR2 as FQNEAQ. CDR3 amino acids: CATSPADGLENEYDRGLFF. For the CDR3, the DNA is TGTGCCACCAGCCCAGCGGACGGGCTCGAGAATGAATACGATCGGGGACTGTTTTTT.

This clonotype was seen only a few times. This chain uses TRBV28 with TRBJ1-4, with TRBD1 identical over 8 bases. With 3 bases clipped from V and 7 bases from J, the junction kept 10 bases outside the gene matches. CDR1 MDHEN and CDR2 SYDVKM come from the germline V gene. The CDR3 spans 16 residues. As DNA, the CDR3 is TGTGCCAGCAGTTTTACACGTACAGGGGGGGCTGAAAAACTGTTTTTT. Translating gives CASSFTRTGGAEKLFF.

The genes are TRBV27 and TRBJ2-7; 9 nucleotides match TRBD1. CDR3 length equals 14 residues. V lost 5 bases, J lost 5 bases, and 7 bases stayed unmatched. Germline-derived CDR1 and CDR2 are MNHEY and SMNVEV (reference sequence). The chain's CDR3 is CASSTRTGVNEQYF. The CDR3 DNA sequence: TGTGCCAGCAGTACTAGGACAGGGGTCAACGAGCAGTACTTC.

About this clonotype itself: Given a much more abundant clone one base away, this may be a read error. CDR3 loop: CASSFSPGRSEPQYF. CDR3 nucleotide sequence: TGTGCCAGCAGCTTCTCACCAGGGCGGTCAGAGCCCCAGTACTTC. This rearrangement joins TRBV13 to TRBJ2-5; a possible D gene is TRBD1 (5 bases). The germline gives CDR1 PRHDT, CDR2 FYEKMQ (reference sequence). The CDR3 length is 15 residues. The full variable domain, completed using reference TRBV13 and TRBJ2-5, is AAGVIQSPRHLIKEKRETATLKCYPIPRHDTVYWYQQGPGQDPQFLISFYEKMQSDKGSIPDRFSAQQFSDYHSELNMSSLELGDSALYFCASSFSPGRSEPQYFGPGTRLLVL.

V gene TRBV7-6 combines with J gene TRBJ2-7; 7 bases fit TRBD1. The CDR3 totals 14 residues. CDR1 is SGHVS and CDR2 is FNYEAQ in the germline V gene. Trimming at V came to 5 bases and at J to 2 bases, leaving 6 bases not matched to a gene. The CDR3 nucleotides read TGTGCCAGCAGCGACGGGACAGAACCCTACGAGCAGTACTTC. Translated, it gives CASSDGTEPYEQYF.

Concerning this clonotype itself: A much larger clone differs by one base, so this may be a read error. The V gene is TRBV28, the J gene TRBJ2-7; TRBD2 aligns across 7 bases. Germline CDR1 MDHEN, CDR2 SYDVKM. The CDR3 extends over 13 amino acids. This CDR3 reads CASSPAGGYEQDF. The CDR3 DNA reads as TGTGCCAGCAGTCCTGCCGGGGGGTACGAGCAGGACTTC.